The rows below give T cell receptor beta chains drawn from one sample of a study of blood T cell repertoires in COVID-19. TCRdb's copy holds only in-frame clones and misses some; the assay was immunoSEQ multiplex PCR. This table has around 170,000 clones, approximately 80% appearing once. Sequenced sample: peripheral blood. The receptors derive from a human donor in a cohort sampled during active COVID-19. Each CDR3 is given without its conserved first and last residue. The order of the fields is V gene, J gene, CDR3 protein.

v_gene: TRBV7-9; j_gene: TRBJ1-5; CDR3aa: ASSGGQGFQPQH
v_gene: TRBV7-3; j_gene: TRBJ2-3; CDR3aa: ASSLRGGDTDTQY
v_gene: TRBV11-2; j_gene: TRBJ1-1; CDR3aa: ASSPTASDTEAF
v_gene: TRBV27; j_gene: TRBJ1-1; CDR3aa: ASSLGGGEAF
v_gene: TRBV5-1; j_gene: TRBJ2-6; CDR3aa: ASSRGRGSGANVLT
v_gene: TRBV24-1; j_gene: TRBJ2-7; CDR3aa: ATSDPGQGRYEQY
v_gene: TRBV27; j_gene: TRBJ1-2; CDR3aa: ASSPPGLNYGYT
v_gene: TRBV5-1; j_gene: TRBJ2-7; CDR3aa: ASSPPANRVHEQY
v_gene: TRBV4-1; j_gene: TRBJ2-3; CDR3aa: ASSQGTVRADTQY
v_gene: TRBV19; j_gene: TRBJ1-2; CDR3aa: ASSPGQNYGYT
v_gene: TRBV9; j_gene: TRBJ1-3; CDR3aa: ASSVGQGSSGNTIY
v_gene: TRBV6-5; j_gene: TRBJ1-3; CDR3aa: ASSLDWSSGNTIY
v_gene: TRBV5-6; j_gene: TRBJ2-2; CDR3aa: ASSLRQNTGELF
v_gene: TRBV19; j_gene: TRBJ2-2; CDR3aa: ASSAPDRETGELF
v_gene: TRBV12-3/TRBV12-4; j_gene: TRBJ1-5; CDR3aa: ASSLSENQPQH
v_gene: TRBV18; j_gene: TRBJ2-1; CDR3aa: ASSPTRGAVSYNEQF
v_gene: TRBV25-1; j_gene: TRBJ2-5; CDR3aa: ASSEFGGQETQY